One sample yielded the 29 T cell receptor beta chains listed below, sequenced in a study of beta chain features in type 1 diabetes. Sequencing targeted expressed TCRB transcripts, as all isolated RNA had been reverse transcribed. The repertoire was sequenced with immunoSEQ multiplex PCR; TCRdb's copy has only in-frame clones and lacks some. The sample has 630,000 or so clones, more than 13% seen once; the top ten hold just under 0.04%. Findings of the study overall: Shorter TCRB CDR3s, moderately but significantly so, marked every one of the four CD4+ subsets in Type 1 diabetes patients.

No antigen has been identified for these receptors. Specimen: naive CD4+ T cells from blood. The receptors come from a man between 18 and 29 years old with type 1 diabetes.

V is TRBV5-1 and J is TRBJ2-3; the match to TRBD2 covers 8 bases. From germline, CDR1 is SGHRS and CDR2 YFSETQ. Unmatched junction bases numbered 9, after V lost 7 bases and J lost 2 bases. This CDR3 region has 15 residues. The CDR3 sequence is CASRILLAATDTQYF. The CDR3 region has the DNA TGCGCCAGCCGGATCCTACTAGCGGCCACAGATACGCAGTATTTT.

This clone occurred a few times. The V call is TRBV7-3, the J call TRBJ1-6; D uncertain. V was clipped by 5 bases and J by 8 bases, with 10 bases between them. This CDR3 is built from 13 residues. Germline CDR1 and CDR2: SGHTA and FQGTGA. CDR3 nucleotides: TGTGCCAGCAGCCGCTCCACAGATTCACCCCTCCACTTT. Amino acid sequence: CASSRSTDSPLHF. The variable domain in full, with the rest retrieved from reference TRBV7-3 and TRBJ1-6, is GAGVSQTPSNKVTEKGKYVELRCDPISGHTALYWYRQSLGQGPEFLIYFQGTGAADDSGLPNDRFFAVRPEGSVSTLKIQRTERGDSAVYLCASSRSTDSPLHFGNGTRLTVT.

The chain uses TRBV7-9 and TRBJ2-5, with unresolved D. The CDR3 has 14 amino acids. Germline CDR1 reads SEHNR; CDR2 reads FQNEAQ (reference sequence). Trimming pared 7 bases from V and 5 bases from J, leaving 17 bases between. The CDR3 is CASTVRAVVETQYF. The CDR3 coding sequence is TGTGCCAGCACCGTTAGGGCGGTGGTTGAGACCCAGTACTTC. The variable domain in full, with the rest retrieved from reference TRBV7-9 and TRBJ2-5, is DTGVSQNPRHKITKRGQNVTFRCDPISEHNRLYWYRQTLGQGPEFLTYFQNEAQLEKSRLLSDRFSAERPKGSFSTLEIQRTEQGDSAMYLCASTVRAVVETQYFGPGTRLLVL.

This clone was counted only a few times. The chain uses TRBV7-9 and TRBJ2-7; the D is unclear. This CDR3 has 16 amino acids. V lost 1 base, J lost 7 bases, and 20 bases lay in between. CDR1 and CDR2 (germline): SEHNR, FQNEAQ (reference sequence). As DNA, the CDR3 is TGTGCCAGCAGCTTAGGCAAAAGGCAGCTTCCGCTGGAGCAGTACTTC. Translating it yields CASSLGKRQLPLEQYF.

This chain links TRBV18 with TRBJ1-2, with 7 bases identical to TRBD1. The CDR3 runs to 16 residues. After removal of 1 base from V and 2 bases from J, the junction contained 7 bases not matched to a gene. Germline lookup yields CDR1 KGHSH and CDR2 LQKENI. CDR3 sequence reads: CASSPQRDRDNYGYTF. In nucleotides, the CDR3 is TGTGCCAGCTCACCACAGAGGGACAGAGACAACTATGGCTACACCTTC.

V usage is TRBV28 and J usage is TRBJ2-7; D is possibly TRBD2 (5 bases). With 5 bases removed from V and 6 bases from J, the gap between germline ends came to 11 bases. The CDR3 spans 12 residues. Germline CDR1 is MDHEN and CDR2 is SYDVKM. CDR3 in DNA: TGTGCCAGCAGTCTGACTACCTCCGAGCAGTACTTC. This gives the protein CASSLTTSEQYF. The variable domain in full, completed from reference TRBV28 and TRBJ2-7, reads DVKVTQSSRYLVKRTGEKVFLECVQDMDHENMFWYRQDPGLGLRLIYFSYDVKMKEKGDIPEGYSVSREKKERFSLILESASTNQTSMYLCASSLTTSEQYFGPGTRLTVT.

This clone has only a few counts. The chain carries TRBV13 and TRBJ2-7; 9 bases fit TRBD2. Germline CDR1 reads PRHDT; CDR2 reads FYEKMQ (reference sequence). J was trimmed by 6 bases and V by 7 bases; bases with no gene match: 10. The CDR3 runs 14 residues. CDR3 nucleotide sequence: TGTGCCAGCAACCAGCGGGGGGACTCCCTCGAGCAGTACTTC. Translation: CASNQRGDSLEQYF.

The chain links TRBV5-1 to TRBJ2-5, with 7 bases identical to TRBD1. Germline values: CDR1 SGHRS, CDR2 YFSETQ. Trimming removed 3 bases from V and 1 base from J; junction bases left unmatched: 3. This CDR3 region has 14 residues. CDR3 residues: CASSSQGFQETQYF. The CDR3 region has the DNA TGCGCCAGCAGCTCACAGGGGTTCCAAGAGACCCAGTACTTC.

Here the CDR3 reads CASSEQNEKLFF. CDR3 DNA: TGTGCCAGCAGTGAACAGAATGAAAAACTGTTTTTT. The V gene is TRBV2, the J gene TRBJ1-4; no clear D gene. The V end lost 2 bases, the J end lost 5 bases, and 3 bases lay between the germline ends. The V gene's germline CDR1 is SNHLY and CDR2 FYNNEI. The CDR3 is 12 amino acids.

This sequence joins TRBV4-3 and TRBJ2-3; 7 positions agree with TRBD2. There are 18 residues in the CDR3. The V and J ends lost 2 bases and 5 bases, in that order; junction bases with no gene match: 16. Germline V lookup: CDR1 LGHNA, CDR2 YSLEER. This CDR3 reads CASSQPGASRGVGDTQYF. CDR3 coding DNA: TGCGCCAGCAGCCAACCTGGTGCCTCCCGGGGGGTTGGAGATACGCAGTATTTT.

The chain uses TRBV10-1 and TRBJ1-1; the D gene is possibly TRBD1 (5 bases). The germline V gene has CDR1 WNHNN and CDR2 SYGVQD (reference sequence). The CDR3 extends over 13 amino acids. Trimming pared 8 bases from V and 2 bases from J, leaving 12 bases between. The CDR3 nucleotides are TGCGCCAGCCGGGCGGGGCCCAACACTGAAGCTTTCTTT. Translation gives CASRAGPNTEAFF.

This sequence joins TRBV2 and TRBJ2-3; the D is unclear. V was shortened by 5 bases and J by 9 bases, with 9 bases between the two germline ends. Looked up from germline, CDR1 is SNHLY and CDR2 is FYNNEI. This CDR3 region has 11 residues. The CDR3 protein is CASSPIATQYF. CDR3 DNA sequence: TGTGCCAGCAGTCCAATAGCAACGCAGTATTTT.

J is TRBJ2-3 and V is TRBV30; weak D call: TRBD2 (6 bases). Trimming pared 4 bases from V and 2 bases from J, leaving 19 bases between. Germline loops: CDR1 GTSNPN, CDR2 SVGIG (reference sequence). The CDR3 spans 16 residues. The CDR3 DNA sequence: TGTGCCTGGACCACCCCGGGGGTGTGGGTCACAGATACGCAGTATTTT. This codes for CAWTTPGVWVTDTQYF.

The gene calls are TRBV6-6 and TRBJ1-1; D unresolved. Per germline, CDR1 MNHNY and CDR2 SVGAGI (reference sequence). V was clipped by 3 bases and J by 7 bases, with 12 bases between them. The CDR3 is made up of 13 amino acids. CDR3 sequence: CASSYFEGDEAFF. The CDR3 coding sequence is TGTGCCAGCAGTTATTTCGAGGGTGATGAAGCTTTCTTT.

This clone appeared a few times. J is TRBJ2-5 and V is TRBV20-1; 7 bases are shared with TRBD2. Looked up from germline, CDR1 is DFQATT and CDR2 is SNEGSKA (reference sequence). The CDR3 runs 10 residues. The ends lost 6 bases at V and 14 bases at J; junction bases unmatched: 9. The CDR3 protein is CSATRGLPYF. The CDR3 DNA follows: TGCAGTGCGACCCGGGGACTACCTTACTTC.

This clone was seen a few times. The V gene is TRBV30, the J gene TRBJ2-4; maybe TRBD2 (6 bases). The V end was cut by 2 bases, the J end by 7 bases, with 9 bases between. In germline, CDR1 is GTSNPN, CDR2 SVGIG (reference sequence). CDR3 length equals 12 residues. CDR3 loop: CAWSTGSNIQYF. The CDR3 coding sequence is TGTGCCTGGAGTACCGGGAGCAACATTCAGTACTTC.

The chain carries TRBV7-3 and TRBJ2-3; no clear D gene. The germline V gene has CDR1 SGHTA and CDR2 FQGTGA. V lost 4 bases, J lost 4 bases, and 9 bases lay in between. The CDR3 sequence is 13 residues long. The CDR3 here is CASSSVIADTQYF. CDR3 DNA sequence: TGTGCCAGCAGCTCCGTTATCGCAGATACGCAGTATTTT.

This clone was found a few times. The chain uses TRBV4-3 and TRBJ2-1; no reliable D call. Germline CDR1 is LGHNA and CDR2 is YSLEER. There are 15 residues in the CDR3. Between the trimmed V and J ends, which lost 1 base and 1 base, there was a span of 8 bases. This CDR3 is CASSQGDGSYNEQFF. The DNA of the CDR3 is TGCGCCAGCAGCCAAGGAGACGGATCCTACAATGAGCAGTTCTTC.

V gene TRBV18 combines with J gene TRBJ1-2, with D possibly matching TRBD1 (5 bases). Germline loops: CDR1 KGHSH, CDR2 LQKENI. This CDR3 is built from 15 residues. The V end lost 2 bases, the J end lost 8 bases, and 18 bases lay between the germline ends. CDR3 bases: TGTGCCAGCTCACCATCGGGACGGTTTCTTGGGGGCTACACCTTC. Its protein is CASSPSGRFLGGYTF.

The CDR3, as DNA: TGTGCCAGCCTGGAGCCGAGCTCTGGGGCCAACGTCCTGACTTTC. Translated: CASLEPSSGANVLTF. The chain employs TRBV27 and TRBJ2-6, with D uncertain. Trimming took 8 bases from V and 0 from J, leaving 11 bases between them. Per germline, CDR1 MNHEY and CDR2 SMNVEV (reference sequence). The CDR3 is 15 amino acids.

This clone occurred a few times. The genes are TRBV30 and TRBJ2-7; D uncertain. CDR3 length: 12 residues. Germline CDR1 reads GTSNPN; CDR2 reads SVGIG (reference sequence). Between the trimmed V and J ends, which lost 1 base and 4 bases, there was a span of 8 bases. CDR3 in amino acids: CAWSDIGYEQYF. In DNA form, the CDR3 reads TGTGCCTGGAGTGATATCGGGTACGAGCAGTACTTC.

In DNA form, the CDR3 reads TGTGCCAGCAGCCCCACGGCCGGGGGCAGCAATCAGCCCCAGCATTTT. Translation: CASSPTAGGSNQPQHF. V is TRBV5-4 and J is TRBJ1-5; D might be TRBD1 (6 bases). V was trimmed by 4 bases and J by 1 base, leaving 15 bases between them. The CDR3 consists of 16 residues. Germline V gene data show CDR1 as SGHNT and CDR2 as YYREEE (reference sequence).

For the CDR3, the DNA is TGTGCCAGCAGCTTAGCGGGGGCTGACAGCTACGAGCAGTACTTC. It codes for CASSLAGADSYEQYF. The chain links TRBV7-2 to TRBJ2-7, with a tentative D call TRBD1 (6 bases). Germline V gives CDR1 SGHTA, CDR2 FQGNSA. V shed 0 bases and J shed 3 bases, with 12 bases lying between them. The CDR3 sequence is 15 residues long.

This clone came up a few times. The chain is built from TRBV6-5 and TRBJ2-7, with D possibly TRBD1 on 5 matching bases. Germline V gene sequence: CDR1 MNHEY, CDR2 SVGAGI. V gave up 2 bases and J gave up 3 bases, with 14 bases separating them. This CDR3 is 15 amino acids long. The CDR3 region has the DNA TGTGCCAGCAGTTACGGGTTTGGGGCGTTCTACGAGCAGTACTTC. The encoded protein is CASSYGFGAFYEQYF.

This clone was seen more than once but under ten times. The chain is built from TRBV1 and TRBJ2-1; the table's D call, TRBD2, was not checked against the DNA. TRBV1 is a known pseudogene. The CDR3 covers 17 residues. This chain's CDR3 is CTSSQDVRGARDREQFF. The CDR3 nucleotides read TGCACCAGCAGCCAAGACGTTCGGGGGGCTCGGGATCGTGAGCAGTTCTTC.

The CDR3 loop is CASSPHRGQETQYF. As DNA, the CDR3 is TGTGCCAGCAGCCCTCATCGGGGGCAAGAGACCCAGTACTTC. J is TRBJ2-5 and V is TRBV7-2; a weak D match, TRBD2 (6 bases). There are 14 residues in the CDR3. CDR1 is SGHTA and CDR2 is FQGNSA in the germline V gene. The V and J ends lost 5 bases and 2 bases respectively, with 12 bases between them.

This clone was observed a few times. The chain carries TRBV10-3 and TRBJ1-2, with a tentative D call TRBD1 (5 bases). V lost 8 bases, J lost 2 bases, and 15 bases lay in between. CDR3 length: 14 residues. Per germline, CDR1 ENHRY and CDR2 SYGVKD. The CDR3 sequence is CAIGAPRANYGYTF. CDR3 in DNA: TGTGCCATCGGGGCACCCAGGGCCAACTATGGCTACACCTTC.

The chain combines TRBV7-2 with TRBJ1-1, with D perhaps matching TRBD1 (6 bases). V dropped 3 bases and J dropped 6 bases, with 14 bases sitting between them. The germline CDR1 and CDR2 sequences are SGHTA and FQGNSA. The CDR3 has 14 amino acids. CDR3 region: CASSLRPQGSEAFF. CDR3 nucleotides: TGTGCCAGCAGCTTGCGACCACAGGGATCTGAAGCTTTCTTT.

The genes are TRBV6-5 and TRBJ1-1, with no clear D. Germline V gene data show CDR1 as MNHEY and CDR2 as SVGAGI. This CDR3 has 11 amino acids. V lost 9 bases, J lost 1 base, and 6 bases lay in between. In DNA form, the CDR3 reads TGTGCCAGTTTCAGGAACACTGAAGCTTTCTTT. It is translated as CASFRNTEAFF.